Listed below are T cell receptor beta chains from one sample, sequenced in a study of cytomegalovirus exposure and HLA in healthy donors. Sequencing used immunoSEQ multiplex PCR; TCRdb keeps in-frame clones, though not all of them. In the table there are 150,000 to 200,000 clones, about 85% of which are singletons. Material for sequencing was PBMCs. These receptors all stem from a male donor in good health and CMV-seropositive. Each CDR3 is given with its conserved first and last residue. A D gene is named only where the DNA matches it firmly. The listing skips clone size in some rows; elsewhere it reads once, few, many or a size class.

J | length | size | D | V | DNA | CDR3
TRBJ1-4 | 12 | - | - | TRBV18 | TGTGCCAGCTCACCGCAGAATGAAAAACTGTTTTTT | CASSPQNEKLFF
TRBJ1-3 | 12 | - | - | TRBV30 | TGTGCCTGGTACTACTCTGGAAACACCATATATTTT | CAWYYSGNTIYF
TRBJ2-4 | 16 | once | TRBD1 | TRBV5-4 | TGTGCCAGCAGCGTACAGGGGGCCCTAGCCAAAAACATTCAGTACTTC | CASSVQGALAKNIQYF
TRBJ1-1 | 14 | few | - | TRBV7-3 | TGTGCCAGCAGCTGGACCCCGGGGGACACTGAAGCTTTCTTT | CASSWTPGDTEAFF
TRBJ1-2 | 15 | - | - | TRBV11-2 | TGTGCCAGCAGCTTAACCAGTCGCAGTCAATATGGCTACACCTTC | CASSLTSRSQYGYTF
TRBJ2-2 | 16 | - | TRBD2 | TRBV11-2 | TGTGCCAGCAGCCGGGGACTAGCGGGTAACACCGGGGAGCTGTTTTTT | CASSRGLAGNTGELFF
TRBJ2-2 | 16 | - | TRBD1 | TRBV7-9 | TGTTCCAGCAGCTTCTTTGGACAGGGACGGACCGGGGAGCTGTTTTTT | CSSSFFGQGRTGELFF
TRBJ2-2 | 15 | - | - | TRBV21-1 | TGTGCCAGCAGCAAAGGGAGGGACTACACCGGGGAGCTGTTTTTT | CASSKGRDYTGELFF
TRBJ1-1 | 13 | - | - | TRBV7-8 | TGTGCCAGCAGCTTAGTCAGGGGTTCTGAAGCTTTCTTT | CASSLVRGSEAFF
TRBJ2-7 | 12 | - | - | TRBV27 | TGTGCCAGCAGTTTATATCCTTACGAGCAGTACTTC | CASSLYPYEQYF
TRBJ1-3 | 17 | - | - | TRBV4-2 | TGTGCCAGCAGCCCTCCTGGGTGGGAGGGTGCTGGAAACACCATATATTTT | CASSPPGWEGAGNTIYF